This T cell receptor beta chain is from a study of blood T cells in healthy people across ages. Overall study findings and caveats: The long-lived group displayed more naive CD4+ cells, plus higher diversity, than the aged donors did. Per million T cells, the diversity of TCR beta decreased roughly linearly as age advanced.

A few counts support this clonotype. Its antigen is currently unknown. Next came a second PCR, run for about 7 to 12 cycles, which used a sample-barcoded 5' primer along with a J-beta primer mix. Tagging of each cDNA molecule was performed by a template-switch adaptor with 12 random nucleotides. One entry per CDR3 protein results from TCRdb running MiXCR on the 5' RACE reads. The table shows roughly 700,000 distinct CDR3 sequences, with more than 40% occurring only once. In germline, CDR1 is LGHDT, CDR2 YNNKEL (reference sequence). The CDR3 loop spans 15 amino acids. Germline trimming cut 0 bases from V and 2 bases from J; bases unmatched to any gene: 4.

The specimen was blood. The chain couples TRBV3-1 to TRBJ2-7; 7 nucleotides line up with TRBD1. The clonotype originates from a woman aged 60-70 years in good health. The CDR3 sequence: CASSQDYRGPYEQYF. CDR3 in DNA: TGTGCCAGCAGCCAAGATTATAGGGGGCCCTACGAGCAGTACTTC.